This T cell receptor (beta chain) is from a study of T cells in Graves' hyperthyroidism and ophthalmopathy. Researchers took RNA transcripts and amplified the TCR beta CDR3 regions from them. The primer set for the first-round RT-PCR of the TCR CDR3 was HTBI. TCRdb ran MiXCR on the multiplex PCR reads and lists one entry per CDR3 protein. Found here are hundreds of thousands of distinct CDR3 sequences, around 13% of them singletons; the top ten hold almost 6%. The authors obtained PBMCs from 7.5 to 10 ml of fresh peripheral blood. The sample comprised blood. The clonotype was recovered from a woman in her 30s with Graves' hyperthyroidism that later progressed to Graves' ophthalmopathy.

The chain's CDR3 is CASSQAGVDRYNEQFF. The CDR3 DNA is TGTGCCAGCAGCCAAGCGGGAGTGGACCGGTACAATGAGCAGTTCTTC. The V call is TRBV3-1, the J call TRBJ2-1; possible D gene TRBD2, 6 bases. Germline V CDR1 and CDR2: LGHDT, YNNKEL (reference sequence). V was cut by 1 base and J by 4 bases, with 14 bases left in between. CDR3 length: 16 amino acids.